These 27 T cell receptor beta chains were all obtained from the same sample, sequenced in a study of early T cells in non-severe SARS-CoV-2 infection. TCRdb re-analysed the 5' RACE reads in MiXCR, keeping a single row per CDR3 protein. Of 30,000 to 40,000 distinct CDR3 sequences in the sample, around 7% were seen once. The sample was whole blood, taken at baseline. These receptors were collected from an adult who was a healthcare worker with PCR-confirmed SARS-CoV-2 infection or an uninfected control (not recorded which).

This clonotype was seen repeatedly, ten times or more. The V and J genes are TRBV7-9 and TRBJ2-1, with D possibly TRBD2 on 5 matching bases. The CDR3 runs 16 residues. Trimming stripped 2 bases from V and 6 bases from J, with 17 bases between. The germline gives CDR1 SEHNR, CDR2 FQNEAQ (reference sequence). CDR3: CASSLYLGGGSNEQFF. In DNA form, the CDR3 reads TGTGCCAGCAGCTTATATTTGGGCGGCGGGTCCAATGAGCAGTTCTTC.

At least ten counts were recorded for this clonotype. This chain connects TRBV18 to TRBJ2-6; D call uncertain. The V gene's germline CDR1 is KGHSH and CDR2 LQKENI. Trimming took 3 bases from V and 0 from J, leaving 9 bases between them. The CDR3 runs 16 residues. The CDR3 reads CASSPPIRSGANVLTF. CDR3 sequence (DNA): TGTGCCAGCTCACCCCCCATTCGCTCTGGGGCCAACGTCCTGACTTTC. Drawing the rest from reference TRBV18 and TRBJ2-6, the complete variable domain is NAGVMQNPRHLVRRRGQEARLRCSPMKGHSHVYWYRQLPEEGLKFMVYLQKENIIDESGMPKERFSAEFPKEGPSILRIQQVVRGDSAAYFCASSPPIRSGANVLTFGAGSRLTVL.

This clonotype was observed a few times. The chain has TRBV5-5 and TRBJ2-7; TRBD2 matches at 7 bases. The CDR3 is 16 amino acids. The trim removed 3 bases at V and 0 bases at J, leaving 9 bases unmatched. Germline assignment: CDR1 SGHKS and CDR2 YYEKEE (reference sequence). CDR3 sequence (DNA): TGTGCCAGCAGCTCCGCCTTCCGGGACTACTCCTACGAGCAGTACTTC. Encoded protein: CASSSAFRDYSYEQYF.

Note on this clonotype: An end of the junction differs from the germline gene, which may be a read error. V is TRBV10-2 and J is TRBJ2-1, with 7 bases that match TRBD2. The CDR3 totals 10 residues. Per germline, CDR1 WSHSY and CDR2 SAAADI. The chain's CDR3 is CTSGNNEQFF. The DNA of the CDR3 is TGCACCAGCGGGAACAATGAGCAGTTCTTC.

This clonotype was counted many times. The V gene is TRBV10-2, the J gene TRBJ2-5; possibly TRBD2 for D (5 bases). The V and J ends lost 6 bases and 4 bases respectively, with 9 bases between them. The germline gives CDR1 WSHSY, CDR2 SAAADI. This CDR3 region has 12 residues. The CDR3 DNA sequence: TGCGCCAGCAGCCAGCGGAGAGAGACCCAGTACTTC. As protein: CASSQRRETQYF.

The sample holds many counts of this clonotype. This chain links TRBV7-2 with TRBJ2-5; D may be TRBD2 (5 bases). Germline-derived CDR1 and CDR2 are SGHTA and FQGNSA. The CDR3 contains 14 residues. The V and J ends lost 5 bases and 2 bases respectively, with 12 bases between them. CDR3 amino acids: CASSRSPGQETQYF. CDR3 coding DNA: TGTGCCAGCAGCCGCTCCCCGGGGCAAGAGACCCAGTACTTC.

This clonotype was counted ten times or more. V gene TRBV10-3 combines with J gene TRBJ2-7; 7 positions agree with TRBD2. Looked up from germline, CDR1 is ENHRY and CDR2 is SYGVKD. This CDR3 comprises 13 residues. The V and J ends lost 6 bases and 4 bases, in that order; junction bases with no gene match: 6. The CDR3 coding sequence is TGTGCCATCAGCCAGAAGCGGGATTACGAGCAGTACTTC. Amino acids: CAISQKRDYEQYF.

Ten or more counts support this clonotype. In DNA, the CDR3 is TGTGCCAGCAGTACAGGGTCCGGTGACACCGGGGAGCTGTTTTTT. Amino acids: CASSTGSGDTGELFF. The chain employs TRBV25-1 and TRBJ2-2; D is possibly TRBD1 (6 bases). CDR1 and CDR2 from the germline V gene are MGHDK and SYGVNS. V lost 5 bases and J lost 3, with 13 bases in between. The CDR3 is made up of 15 amino acids.

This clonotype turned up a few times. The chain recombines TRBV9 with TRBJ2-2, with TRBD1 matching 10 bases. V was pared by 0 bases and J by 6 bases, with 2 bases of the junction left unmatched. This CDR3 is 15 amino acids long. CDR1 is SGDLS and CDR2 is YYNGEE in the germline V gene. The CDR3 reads CASSVAGTGAGELFF. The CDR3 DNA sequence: TGTGCCAGCAGCGTAGCCGGGACAGGGGCCGGGGAGCTGTTTTTT. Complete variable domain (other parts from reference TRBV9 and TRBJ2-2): DSGVTQTPKHLITATGQRVTLRCSPRSGDLSVYWYQQSLDQGLQFLIQYYNGEERAKGNILERFSAQQFPDLHSELNLSSLELGDSALYFCASSVAGTGAGELFFGEGSRLTVL.

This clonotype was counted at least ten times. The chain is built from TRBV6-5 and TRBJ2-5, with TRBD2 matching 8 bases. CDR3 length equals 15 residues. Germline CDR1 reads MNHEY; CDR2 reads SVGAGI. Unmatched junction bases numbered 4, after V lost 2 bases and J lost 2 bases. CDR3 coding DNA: TGTGCCAGCAGTTACGGCGCGGGAGGTCAAGAGACCCAGTACTTC. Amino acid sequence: CASSYGAGGQETQYF.

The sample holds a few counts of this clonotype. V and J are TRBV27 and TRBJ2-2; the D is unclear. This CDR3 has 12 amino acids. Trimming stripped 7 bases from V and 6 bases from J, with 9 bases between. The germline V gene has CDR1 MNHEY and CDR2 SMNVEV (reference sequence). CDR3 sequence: CASTRKAGELFF. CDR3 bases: TGTGCCAGCACAAGGAAGGCCGGGGAGCTGTTTTTT.

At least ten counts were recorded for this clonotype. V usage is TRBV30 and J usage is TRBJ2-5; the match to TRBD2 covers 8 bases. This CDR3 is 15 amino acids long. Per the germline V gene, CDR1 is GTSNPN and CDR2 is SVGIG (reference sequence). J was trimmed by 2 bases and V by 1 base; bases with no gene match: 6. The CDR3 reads CAWSDYREGQETQYF. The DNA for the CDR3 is TGTGCCTGGAGTGACTACCGGGAGGGACAAGAGACCCAGTACTTC.

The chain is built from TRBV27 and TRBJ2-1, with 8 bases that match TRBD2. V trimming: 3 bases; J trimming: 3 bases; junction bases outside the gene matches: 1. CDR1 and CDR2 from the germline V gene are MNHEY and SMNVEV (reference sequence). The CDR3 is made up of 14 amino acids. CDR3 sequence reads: CASSFGRDYNEQFF. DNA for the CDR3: TGTGCCAGCAGTTTCGGGAGGGACTACAATGAGCAGTTCTTC.

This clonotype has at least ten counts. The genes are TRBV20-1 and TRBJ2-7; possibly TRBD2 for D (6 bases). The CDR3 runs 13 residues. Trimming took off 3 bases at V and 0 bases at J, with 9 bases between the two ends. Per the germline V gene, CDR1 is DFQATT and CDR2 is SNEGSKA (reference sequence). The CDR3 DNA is TGCAGTGCTAGGGGGCGGGACTCCTACGAGCAGTACTTC. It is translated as CSARGRDSYEQYF.

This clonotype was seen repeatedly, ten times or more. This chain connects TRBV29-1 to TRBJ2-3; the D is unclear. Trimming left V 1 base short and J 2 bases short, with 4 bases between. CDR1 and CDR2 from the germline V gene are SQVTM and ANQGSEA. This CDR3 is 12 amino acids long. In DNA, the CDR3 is TGCAGCGTTGAAGCGGACACAGATACGCAGTATTTT. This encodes CSVEADTDTQYF.

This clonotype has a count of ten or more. CDR3 sequence: CASSQTPPKNIQYF. CDR3 DNA sequence: TGTGCCAGCAGCCAGACACCGCCAAAAAACATTCAGTACTTC. This rearrangement joins TRBV12-3 or TRBV12-4 to TRBJ2-4, with D unclear. CDR3 size: 14 residues. Trimming took off 6 bases at V and 4 bases at J, with 13 bases between the two ends.

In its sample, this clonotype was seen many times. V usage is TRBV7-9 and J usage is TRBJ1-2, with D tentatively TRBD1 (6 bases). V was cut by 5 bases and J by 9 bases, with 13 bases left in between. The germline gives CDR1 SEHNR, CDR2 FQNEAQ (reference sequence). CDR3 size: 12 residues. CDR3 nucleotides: TGTGCCAGCAGCCCTCGACAGGATAGCTACACCTTC. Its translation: CASSPRQDSYTF. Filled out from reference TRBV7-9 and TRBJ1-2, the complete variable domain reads DTGVSQNPRHKITKRGQNVTFRCDPISEHNRLYWYRQTLGQGPEFLTYFQNEAQLEKSRLLSDRFSAERPKGSFSTLEIQRTEQGDSAMYLCASSPRQDSYTFGSGTRLTVV.

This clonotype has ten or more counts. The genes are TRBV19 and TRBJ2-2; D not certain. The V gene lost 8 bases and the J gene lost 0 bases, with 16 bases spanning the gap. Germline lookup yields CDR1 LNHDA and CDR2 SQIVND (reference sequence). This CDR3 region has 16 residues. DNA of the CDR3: TGTGCCAGTGCCCCCCCCGCCCCACCGAACACCGGGGAGCTGTTTTTT. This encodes CASAPPAPPNTGELFF.

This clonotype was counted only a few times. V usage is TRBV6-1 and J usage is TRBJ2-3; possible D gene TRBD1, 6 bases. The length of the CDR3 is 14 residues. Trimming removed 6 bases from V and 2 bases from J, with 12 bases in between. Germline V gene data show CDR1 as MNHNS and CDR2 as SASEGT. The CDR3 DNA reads TGTGCCAGCAGCAAGAGGGGGTCCACAGATACGCAGTATTTT. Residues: CASSKRGSTDTQYF.

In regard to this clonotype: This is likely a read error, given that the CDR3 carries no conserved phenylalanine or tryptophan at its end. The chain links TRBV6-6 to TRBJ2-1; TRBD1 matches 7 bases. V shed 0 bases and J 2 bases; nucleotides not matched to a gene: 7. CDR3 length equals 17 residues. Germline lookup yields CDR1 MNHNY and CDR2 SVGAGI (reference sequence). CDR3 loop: CASSYSKGGQPYNEQFI. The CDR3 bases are TGTGCCAGCAGTTACTCGAAAGGGGGACAGCCCTACAATGAGCAGTTCATC.

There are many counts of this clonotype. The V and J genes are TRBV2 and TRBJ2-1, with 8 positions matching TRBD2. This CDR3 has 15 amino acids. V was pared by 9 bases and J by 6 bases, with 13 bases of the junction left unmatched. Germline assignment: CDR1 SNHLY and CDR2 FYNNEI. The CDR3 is CASGLKRTSRNEQFF. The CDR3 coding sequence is TGTGCCAGTGGGCTGAAACGGACTAGCCGCAATGAGCAGTTCTTC.

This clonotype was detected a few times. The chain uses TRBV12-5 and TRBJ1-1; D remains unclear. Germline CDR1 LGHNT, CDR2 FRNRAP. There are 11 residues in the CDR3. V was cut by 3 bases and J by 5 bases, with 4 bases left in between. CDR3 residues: CASGLETEAFF. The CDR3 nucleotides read TGTGCTAGTGGTTTAGAGACTGAAGCTTTCTTT.

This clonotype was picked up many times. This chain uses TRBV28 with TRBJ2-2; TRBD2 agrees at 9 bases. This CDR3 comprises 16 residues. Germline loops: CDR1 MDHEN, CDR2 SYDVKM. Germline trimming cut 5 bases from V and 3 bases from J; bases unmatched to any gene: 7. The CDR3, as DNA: TGTGCCAGCAGTCTGTTAGCGGGAGCGGACACCGGGGAGCTGTTTTTT. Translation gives CASSLLAGADTGELFF.

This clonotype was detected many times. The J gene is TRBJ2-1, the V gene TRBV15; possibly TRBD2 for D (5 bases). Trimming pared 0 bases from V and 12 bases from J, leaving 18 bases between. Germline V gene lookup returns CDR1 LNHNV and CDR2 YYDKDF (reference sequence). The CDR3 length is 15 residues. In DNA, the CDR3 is TGTGCCACCAGCAGAGAGAGGGAGACCGGATTAAGGCAGTTCTTC. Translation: CATSRERETGLRQFF.

CDR3 nucleotide sequence: TGTGCCAGCAGTTCCCCCCCACTGAACACTGAAGCTTTCTTT. As protein: CASSSPPLNTEAFF. The V gene is TRBV6-2 or TRBV6-3, the J gene TRBJ1-1, with D unresolved. Trimming took 4 bases from V and 0 from J, leaving 9 bases between them. The CDR3 contains 14 residues. CDR1 is MNHEY, CDR2 SVGEGT, per germline.

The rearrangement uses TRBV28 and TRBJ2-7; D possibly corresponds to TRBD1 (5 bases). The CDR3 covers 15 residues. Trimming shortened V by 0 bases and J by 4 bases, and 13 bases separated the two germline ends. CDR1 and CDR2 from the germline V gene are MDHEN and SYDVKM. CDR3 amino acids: CASSLWGIGAYEQYF. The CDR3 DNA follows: TGTGCCAGCAGTTTATGGGGGATTGGGGCTTACGAGCAGTACTTC.

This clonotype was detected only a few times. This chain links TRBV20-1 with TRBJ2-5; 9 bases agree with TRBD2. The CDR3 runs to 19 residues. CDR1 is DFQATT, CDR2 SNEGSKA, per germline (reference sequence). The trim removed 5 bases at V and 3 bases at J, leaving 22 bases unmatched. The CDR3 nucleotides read TGCAGTGCTGCTCCCTTCGGGGCTAGCGGGGATCAGGCAGAAGAGACCCAGTACTTC. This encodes CSAAPFGASGDQAEETQYF.